These 10 T cell receptor beta chains originate from one sample sequenced in a study of cytomegalovirus exposure and HLA in healthy donors listed by TCRdb under 2017. The receptor library was made with the immunoSEQ multiplex PCR assay. A mixture of 60 forward primers for TCR Vbeta segments and 13 reverse primers for TCR Jbeta segments was used in the multiplex PCR. In its TCRdb copy, this immuneACCESS table keeps in-frame sequences only and misses some clones. Where compared with another copy, unresolved V genes explain less than half of these, and the others have no known cause. In this sample the table shows about 95,000 clones, 75% to 85% of which occur a single time. Nearly 3.5% of the sample goes to the ten largest clones. Sequencing was performed on PBMCs. The receptors shown here come from a young man in good health and CMV-seropositive.

The chain has TRBV6-1 and TRBJ1-4; D is unresolved. Trimming took off 8 bases at V and 4 bases at J, with 11 bases between the two ends. The CDR3 is 13 amino acids. Germline loops: CDR1 MNHNS, CDR2 SASEGT. The CDR3 DNA reads as TGTGCCAGCCTTTTGGGGAGTAATGAAAAACTGTTTTTT. The encoded protein is CASLLGSNEKLFF.

The chain has TRBV6-5 and TRBJ1-1; D might be TRBD1 (5 bases). In germline, CDR1 is MNHEY, CDR2 SVGAGI. The CDR3 runs 16 residues. Trimming took off 4 bases at V and 4 bases at J, with 19 bases between the two ends. The CDR3 loop reads CASSSPGGGRGTEAFF. CDR3 coding DNA: TGTGCCAGCAGTTCCCCGGGCGGGGGTAGGGGCACTGAAGCTTTCTTT.

The chain joins TRBV5-8 to TRBJ2-1; 8 bases fit TRBD1. Germline values: CDR1 SGHTS, CDR2 YDEGEE. Trimming cost V 1 base and J 0 bases; bases outside gene matches: 3. This CDR3 spans 16 amino acids. The CDR3 DNA reads as TGTGCCAGCAGCTTGCCTACAGGGGGCTCCTACAATGAGCAGTTCTTC. Its translation: CASSLPTGGSYNEQFF. Full variable domain (remainder filled in from reference TRBV5-8 and TRBJ2-1): EAGVTQSPTHLIKTRGQQATLRCSPISGHTSVYWYQQALGLGLQFLLWYDEGEERNRGNFPPRFSGRQFPNYSSELNVNALELEDSALYLCASSLPTGGSYNEQFFGPGTRLTVL.

This clone showed up just a few times. The rearrangement uses TRBV6-5 and TRBJ2-7, with a tentative D call TRBD1 (5 bases). Trimming removed 2 bases from V and 2 bases from J, with 10 bases in between. The germline V gene has CDR1 MNHEY and CDR2 SVGAGI. The length of the CDR3 is 14 residues. CDR3 in amino acids: CASSYNRNTYEQYF. Written as DNA, the CDR3 is TGTGCCAGCAGTTACAACAGGAATACCTACGAGCAGTACTTC.

This chain uses TRBV19 with TRBJ1-3; D is uncertain. The CDR3 loop spans 13 amino acids. The V end was cut by 8 bases, the J end by 0 bases, with 8 bases between. Germline lookup yields CDR1 LNHDA and CDR2 SQIVND (reference sequence). The CDR3 sequence is CASGDISGNTIYF. The CDR3 nucleotides are TGTGCCAGTGGCGACATCTCTGGAAACACCATATATTTT.

The J gene is TRBJ2-7, the V gene TRBV27, with 11 positions matching TRBD1. CDR1 is MNHEY, CDR2 SMNVEV, per germline (reference sequence). This CDR3 has 14 residues. V lost 6 bases, J lost 3 bases, and 4 bases stayed unmatched. CDR3 in amino acids: CASRLGTGGYEQYF. DNA for the CDR3: TGTGCCAGCAGATTAGGGACAGGGGGCTACGAGCAGTACTTC.

The genes are TRBV28 and TRBJ2-1, with 11 bases identical to TRBD1. Germline CDR1 and CDR2: MDHEN and SYDVKM. V lost 3 bases, J lost 12 bases, and 7 bases stayed unmatched. There are 14 residues in the CDR3. CDR3 nucleotides: TGTGCCAGCAGTTTTGGACAGGGGGCAGGTGGGCAGTTCTTC. Translating it yields CASSFGQGAGGQFF.

The chain links TRBV27 to TRBJ1-1, with D perhaps matching TRBD1 (5 bases). V shed 4 bases and J shed 5 bases, with 17 bases lying between them. The V gene's germline CDR1 is MNHEY and CDR2 SMNVEV (reference sequence). The CDR3 is 15 amino acids. The CDR3 loop reads CASSYRQGEGTEAFF. CDR3 nucleotides: TGTGCCAGCAGTTACCGCCAGGGTGAAGGGACTGAAGCTTTCTTT.

The chain links TRBV10-3 to TRBJ2-7; a weak D match, TRBD2 (6 bases). In germline, CDR1 is ENHRY, CDR2 SYGVKD. Trimming pared 4 bases from V and 0 bases from J, leaving 10 bases between. The CDR3 consists of 14 residues. The CDR3 bases are TGTGCCATCAGTGGGGGGGATCTCTCCTACGAGCAGTACTTC. Its translation is CAISGGDLSYEQYF.

This chain connects TRBV7-2 to TRBJ1-6; no firm D call. The CDR3 consists of 15 residues. CDR1 is SGHTA and CDR2 is FQGNSA in the germline V gene. The V and J ends lost 1 base and 0 bases respectively, with 4 bases between them. The CDR3 loop is CASSLGSSYNSPLHF. The CDR3 nucleotides read TGTGCCAGCAGCTTAGGGAGCTCCTATAATTCACCCCTCCACTTT.